This T cell receptor beta chain was sequenced during a study of T-cell reconstitution after alpha-beta-depleted transplantation in children. The library targeted TCRbeta and was prepared with unique molecular identifiers. Via MiXCR, TCRdb re-called the PCR reads, giving one row per CDR3 protein. This table has about 600,000 distinct CDR3 sequences, 23% appearing once. The germline V gene has CDR1 DFQATT and CDR2 SNEGSKA (reference sequence). The trim removed 6 bases at V and 3 bases at J, leaving 3 bases unmatched. The CDR3 sequence is 13 residues long. This clonotype appeared a few times. Sequencing was performed on PBMCs, mostly from graft donor cells, taken 360 days after TCRalphabeta/CD19-depleted stem cell transplant. This chain uses TRBV20-1 with TRBJ2-4; 9 bases agree with TRBD1. The TCR was taken from a boy under three years old who had a stem cell transplant for acute myeloid leukemia, so the T cells may come from the graft donor. CDR3 protein: CSAKGQGKNIQYF. CDR3 bases: TGCAGTGCCAAGGGACAGGGCAAAAACATTCAGTACTTC.